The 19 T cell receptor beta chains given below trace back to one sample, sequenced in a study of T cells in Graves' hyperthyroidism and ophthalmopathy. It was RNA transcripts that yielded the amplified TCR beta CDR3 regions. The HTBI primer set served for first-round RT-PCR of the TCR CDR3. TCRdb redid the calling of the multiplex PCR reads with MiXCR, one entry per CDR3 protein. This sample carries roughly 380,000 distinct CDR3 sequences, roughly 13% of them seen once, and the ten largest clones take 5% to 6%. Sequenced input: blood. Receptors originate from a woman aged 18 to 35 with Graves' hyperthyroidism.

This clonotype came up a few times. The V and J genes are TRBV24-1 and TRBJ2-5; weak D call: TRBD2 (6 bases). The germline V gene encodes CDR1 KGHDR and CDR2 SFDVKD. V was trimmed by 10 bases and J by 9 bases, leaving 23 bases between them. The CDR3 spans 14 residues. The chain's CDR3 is CATDGTEGGMSQYF. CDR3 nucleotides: TGTGCCACTGATGGGACCGAGGGCGGGATGTCCCAGTACTTC.

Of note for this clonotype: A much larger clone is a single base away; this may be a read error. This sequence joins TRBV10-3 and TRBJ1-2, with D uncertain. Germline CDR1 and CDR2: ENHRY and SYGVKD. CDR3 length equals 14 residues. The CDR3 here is CAIGEVALDYGYTF. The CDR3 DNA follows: TGTGCCATCGGTGAAGTTGCGTTAGACTATGGCTACACCTTC.

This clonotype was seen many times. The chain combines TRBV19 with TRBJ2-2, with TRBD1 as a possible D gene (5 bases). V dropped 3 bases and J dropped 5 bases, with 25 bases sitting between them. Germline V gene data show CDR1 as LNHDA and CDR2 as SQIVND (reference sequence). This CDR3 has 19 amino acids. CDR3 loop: CASSMTALEKGRGTGELFF. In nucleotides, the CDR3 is TGTGCCAGTAGTATGACGGCTTTGGAGAAGGGAAGGGGAACCGGGGAGCTGTTTTTT.

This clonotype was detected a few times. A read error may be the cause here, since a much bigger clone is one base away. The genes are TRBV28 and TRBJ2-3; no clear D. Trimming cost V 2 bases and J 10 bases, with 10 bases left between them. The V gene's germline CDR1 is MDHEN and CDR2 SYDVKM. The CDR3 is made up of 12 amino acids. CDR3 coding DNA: TGTGCCAGCAGTTTAAGGTTTGATGCGCAGTATTTT. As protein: CASSLRFDAQYF.

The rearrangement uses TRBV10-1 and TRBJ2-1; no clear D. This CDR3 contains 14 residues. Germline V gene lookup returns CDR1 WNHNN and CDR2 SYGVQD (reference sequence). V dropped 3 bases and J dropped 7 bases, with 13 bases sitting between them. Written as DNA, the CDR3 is TGCGCCAGCAGTGACACGGGTACCGGGAATGAGCAGTTCTTC. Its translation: CASSDTGTGNEQFF.

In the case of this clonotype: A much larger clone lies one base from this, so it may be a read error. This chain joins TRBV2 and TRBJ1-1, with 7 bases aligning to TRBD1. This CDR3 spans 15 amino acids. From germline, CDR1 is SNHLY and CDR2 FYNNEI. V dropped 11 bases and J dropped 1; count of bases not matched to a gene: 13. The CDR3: CAGNRQGRTNTEAFF. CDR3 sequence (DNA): TGTGCCGGCAACCGACAGGGCCGAACGAACACTGAAGCTTTCTTT.

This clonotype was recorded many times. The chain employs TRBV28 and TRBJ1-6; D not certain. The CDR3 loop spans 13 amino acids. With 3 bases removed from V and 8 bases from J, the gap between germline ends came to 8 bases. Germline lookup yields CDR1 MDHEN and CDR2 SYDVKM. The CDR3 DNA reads TGTGCCAGCAGTTTTTGGGCGGATTCACCCCTCCACTTT. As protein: CASSFWADSPLHF.

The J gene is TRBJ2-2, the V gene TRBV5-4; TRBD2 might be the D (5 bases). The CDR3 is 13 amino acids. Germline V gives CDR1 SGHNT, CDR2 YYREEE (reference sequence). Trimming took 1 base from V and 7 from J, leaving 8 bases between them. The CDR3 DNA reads TGTGCCAGCAGCTTGACTAGAGACGGGGAGCTGTTTTTT. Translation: CASSLTRDGELFF.

The CDR3 is CASSPRVYRTGELFF. The DNA of the CDR3 is TGTGCCAGCAGCCCCAGGGTCTATCGGACCGGGGAGCTGTTTTTT. This chain links TRBV5-8 with TRBJ2-2; a possible D gene is TRBD1 (5 bases). V was shortened by 4 bases and J by 5 bases, with 15 bases between the two germline ends. Germline assignment: CDR1 SGHTS and CDR2 YDEGEE. This CDR3 comprises 15 residues.

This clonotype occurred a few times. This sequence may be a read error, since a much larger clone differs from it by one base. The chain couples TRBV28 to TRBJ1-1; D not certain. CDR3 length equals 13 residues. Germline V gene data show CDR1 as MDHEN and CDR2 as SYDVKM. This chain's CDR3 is CACSLLRNTEAFF. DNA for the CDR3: TGTGCCTGCAGTTTACTGAGGAACACTGAAGCTTTCTTT.

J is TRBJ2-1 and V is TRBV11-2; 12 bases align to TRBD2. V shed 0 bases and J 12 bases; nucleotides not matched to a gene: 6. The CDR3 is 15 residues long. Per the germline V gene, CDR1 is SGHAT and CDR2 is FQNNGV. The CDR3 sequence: CASSLEPSGRVGQFF. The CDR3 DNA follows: TGTGCCAGCAGCTTAGAGCCTAGCGGGAGGGTAGGGCAGTTCTTC.

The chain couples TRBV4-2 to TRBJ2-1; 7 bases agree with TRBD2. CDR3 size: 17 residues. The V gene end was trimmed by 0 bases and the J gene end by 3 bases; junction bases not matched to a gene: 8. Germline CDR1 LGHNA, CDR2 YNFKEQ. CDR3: CASSQDVAGEIYNEQFF. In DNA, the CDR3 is TGTGCCAGCAGCCAAGATGTAGCGGGCGAGATCTACAATGAGCAGTTCTTC.

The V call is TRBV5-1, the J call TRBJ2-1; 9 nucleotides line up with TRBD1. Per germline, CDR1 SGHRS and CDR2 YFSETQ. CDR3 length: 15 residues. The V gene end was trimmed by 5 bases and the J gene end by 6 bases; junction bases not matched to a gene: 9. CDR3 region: CASSPEQGAINEQFF. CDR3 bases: TGCGCCAGCAGTCCGGAACAGGGGGCTATCAATGAGCAGTTCTTC. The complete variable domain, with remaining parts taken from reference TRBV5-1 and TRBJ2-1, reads KAGVTQTPRYLIKTRGQQVTLSCSPISGHRSVSWYQQTPGQGLQFLFEYFSETQRNKGNFPGRFSGRQFSNSRSEMNVSTLELGDSALYLCASSPEQGAINEQFFGPGTRLTVL.

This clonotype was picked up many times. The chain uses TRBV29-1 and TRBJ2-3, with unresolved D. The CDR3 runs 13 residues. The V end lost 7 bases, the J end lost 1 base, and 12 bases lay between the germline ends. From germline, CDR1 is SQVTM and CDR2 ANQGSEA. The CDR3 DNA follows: TGCAGCGCCGGCCGAAGCGGCACAGATACGCAGTATTTT. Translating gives CSAGRSGTDTQYF.

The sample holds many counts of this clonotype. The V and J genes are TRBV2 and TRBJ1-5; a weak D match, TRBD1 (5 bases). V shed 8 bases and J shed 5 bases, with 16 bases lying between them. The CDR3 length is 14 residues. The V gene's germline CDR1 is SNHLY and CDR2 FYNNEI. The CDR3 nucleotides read TGTGCCAGCCGACGACAACGGGGGGATCAGCCCCAGCATTTT. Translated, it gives CASRRQRGDQPQHF.

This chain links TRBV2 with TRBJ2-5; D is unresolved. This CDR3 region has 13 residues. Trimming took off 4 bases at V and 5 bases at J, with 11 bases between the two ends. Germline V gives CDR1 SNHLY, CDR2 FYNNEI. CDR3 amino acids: CASSVRSGETQYF. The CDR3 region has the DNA TGTGCCAGCAGTGTCAGATCTGGGGAGACCCAGTACTTC.

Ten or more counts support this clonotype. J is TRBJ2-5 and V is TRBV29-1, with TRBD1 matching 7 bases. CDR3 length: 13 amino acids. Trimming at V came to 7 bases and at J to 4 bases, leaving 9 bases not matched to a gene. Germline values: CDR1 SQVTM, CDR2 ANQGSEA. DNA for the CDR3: TGCAGCGCTAGAGTGACAGGGAGAGAGACCCAGTACTTC. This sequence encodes CSARVTGRETQYF.

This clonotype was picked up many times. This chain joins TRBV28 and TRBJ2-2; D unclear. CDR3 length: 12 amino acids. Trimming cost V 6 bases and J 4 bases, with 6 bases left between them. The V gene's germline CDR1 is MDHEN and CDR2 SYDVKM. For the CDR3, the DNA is TGTGCCAGCAGCGTTCCCACCGGGGAGCTGTTTTTT. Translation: CASSVPTGELFF. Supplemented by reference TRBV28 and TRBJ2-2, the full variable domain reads DVKVTQSSRYLVKRTGEKVFLECVQDMDHENMFWYRQDPGLGLRLIYFSYDVKMKEKGDIPEGYSVSREKKERFSLILESASTNQTSMYLCASSVPTGELFFGEGSRLTVL.

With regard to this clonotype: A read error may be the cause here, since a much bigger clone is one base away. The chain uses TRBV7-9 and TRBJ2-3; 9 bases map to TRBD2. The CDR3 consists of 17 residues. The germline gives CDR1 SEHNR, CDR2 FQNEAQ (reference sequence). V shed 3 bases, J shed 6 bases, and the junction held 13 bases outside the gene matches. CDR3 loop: CASSFGLASLSRDTQYF. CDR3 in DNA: TGTGCCAGCAGCTTTGGACTAGCGTCTCTCTCTAGGGATACGCAGTATTTT. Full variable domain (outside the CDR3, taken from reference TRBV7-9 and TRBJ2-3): DTGVSQNPRHKITKRGQNVTFRCDPISEHNRLYWYRQTLGQGPEFLTYFQNEAQLEKSRLLSDRFSAERPKGSFSTLEIQRTEQGDSAMYLCASSFGLASLSRDTQYFGPGTRLTVL.